The 6 T cell receptor beta chains below all came from one sample that was sequenced in a study of CD4 T cells in relation to SARS-CoV-2 and coronaviruses. Their target antigens are unknown. Using immunoSEQ multiplex PCR, the repertoire was profiled, and TCRdb retains in-frame clones only, with some absent. Of tens of thousands of clones listed, roughly 84% are singletons. Sequences were obtained from naive CD4+ T cells from PBMCs, cultured in vitro. Stated subset: naive CD4+ T cells isolated by negative enrichment. These receptor sequences come from an adult with COVID-19.

J is TRBJ2-7 and V is TRBV29-1; 8 bases line up with TRBD1. Germline lookup yields CDR1 SQVTM and CDR2 ANQGSEA. J gave up 5 bases and V 6 bases, and 9 bases lay outside the gene matches. This CDR3 contains 13 residues. CDR3 sequence: CSVGQGSLNEQYF. CDR3 bases: TGCAGCGTCGGACAGGGAAGCTTAAACGAGCAGTACTTC.

The J gene is TRBJ2-7, the V gene TRBV5-1; 12 bases match TRBD1. V shed 0 bases and J 13 bases; nucleotides not matched to a gene: 8. CDR1 is SGHRS, CDR2 YFSETQ, per germline. The CDR3 runs to 14 residues. CDR3 region: CASSLDLGQGANYF. CDR3 bases: TGCGCCAGCAGCTTGGACTTGGGACAGGGGGCGAATTACTTC.

This clone occurred a few times. The CDR3 DNA sequence: TGTGCCAGCAGCGAGTGGAGGACTAGCGGGAGTAATGAGCAGTTCTTC. It yields the protein CASSEWRTSGSNEQFF. This chain joins TRBV7-6 and TRBJ2-1, with 13 bases aligning to TRBD2. Germline-derived CDR1 and CDR2 are SGHVS and FNYEAQ. The CDR3 runs to 16 residues. The V segment lost 5 bases and the J segment 7 bases; nucleotides outside the gene matches: 8.

This chain joins TRBV6-2 or TRBV6-3 and TRBJ2-3; D possibly corresponds to TRBD1 (9 bases). There are 19 residues in the CDR3. CDR1 is MNHEY and CDR2 is SVGEGT in the germline V gene. V was trimmed by 5 bases and J by 1 base, leaving 25 bases between them. The CDR3 DNA is TGTGCCAGCAGTAGAACAGGGGGCGCGGCGGGAGGACGCACAGATACGCAGTATTTT. This codes for CASSRTGGAAGGRTDTQYF.

CDR3 DNA sequence: TGCGCCAGCAGCCAAGAGATGGACAGCGAACGGGTCGGGGAGCTGTTTTTT. This codes for CASSQEMDSERVGELFF. The chain links TRBV4-1 to TRBJ2-2; D may be TRBD1 (6 bases). Trimming took 0 bases from V and 7 from J, leaving 18 bases between them. Germline CDR1 MGHRA, CDR2 YSYEKL. CDR3 length: 17 residues.

The chain has TRBV10-3 and TRBJ1-4; D not resolved. The CDR3 sequence is 18 residues long. Germline V gives CDR1 ENHRY, CDR2 SYGVKD. With 0 bases removed from V and 1 base from J, the gap between germline ends came to 15 bases. CDR3 nucleotides: TGTGCCATCAGTGAGTCGGTAGTTGTAGCTGGAACTAATGAAAAACTGTTTTTT. Its translation is CAISESVVVAGTNEKLFF.